One sample yielded the 9 T cell receptor beta chains listed below, sequenced in a study of blood T cell repertoires in COVID-19 (dated by TCRdb to about 2020). Receptor amplification or capture employed the immunoSEQ multiplex PCR assay. The table was pulled from immuneACCESS by TCRdb, which kept in-frame rearrangements only. Such tables lose some clones; where checked, under half of the loss comes from unresolved V genes, and the rest has no known cause. The sample data list about 180,000 clones, and approximately 90% of these were observed just once. In total, the top ten clones hold 3.5% to 5% of the sample. The sequencing sample was made of peripheral blood. Receptors originate from a woman aged 25 to 39 with acute or convalescent COVID-19.

The chain joins TRBV28 to TRBJ1-6, with a tentative D call TRBD1 (5 bases). V gave up 6 bases and J gave up 8 bases, with 17 bases separating them. CDR3 length: 15 amino acids. Germline CDR1 reads MDHEN; CDR2 reads SYDVKM. CDR3 nucleotides: TGTGCCAGCAGGCGGGACCCCGGGGCGGATTCACCCCTCCACTTT. Translation: CASRRDPGADSPLHF.

V gene TRBV6-5 combines with J gene TRBJ1-5, with 8 positions matching TRBD1. After removal of 7 bases from V and 5 bases from J, the junction contained 7 bases not matched to a gene. The CDR3 is 14 amino acids. Germline CDR1 reads MNHEY; CDR2 reads SVGAGI. In nucleotides, the CDR3 is TGTGCCAGCATTCGGACAGGGTTTGATCAGCCCCAGCATTTT. Amino acid sequence: CASIRTGFDQPQHF.

The chain carries TRBV16 and TRBJ2-3; D unresolved. CDR3 length: 12 residues. CDR1 KGHSY and CDR2 FQNENV come from the germline V gene. Between the trimmed V and J ends, which lost 4 bases and 0 bases, there was a span of 2 bases. DNA of the CDR3: TGTGCCAGCAGCCCTAGCACAGATACGCAGTATTTT. Translating gives CASSPSTDTQYF. The variable domain in full, with the rest retrieved from reference TRBV16 and TRBJ2-3, is GEEVAQTPKHLVRGEGQKAKLYCAPIKGHSYVFWYQQVLKNEFKFLISFQNENVFDETGMPKERFSAKCLPNSPCSLEIQATKLEDSAVYFCASSPSTDTQYFGPGTRLTVL.

This clone appeared a single time. The chain is built from TRBV28 and TRBJ2-5; TRBD1 agrees at 9 bases. The CDR3 spans 16 residues. The germline V gene encodes CDR1 MDHEN and CDR2 SYDVKM. The junction had 13 bases not matched to a gene; V was cut back by 6 bases and J by 5 bases. The CDR3 DNA reads as TGTGCCAGCAGAGGCGGAACAGGGGGCACGATTGAGACCCAGTACTTC. Translation gives CASRGGTGGTIETQYF.

The chain carries TRBV9 and TRBJ1-2; D unresolved. CDR3 length: 15 amino acids. V lost 5 bases and J 0 bases, leaving 14 bases between the germline ends. Germline assignment: CDR1 SGDLS and CDR2 YYNGEE. This CDR3 is CASSWHLSANYGYTF. Here the CDR3 DNA reads TGTGCCAGCAGTTGGCACCTCTCAGCTAACTATGGCTACACCTTC.

The rearrangement uses TRBV5-1 and TRBJ2-7; 8 nucleotides align to TRBD1. The CDR3 has 15 residues. CDR1 SGHRS and CDR2 YFSETQ come from the germline V gene. The trim removed 0 bases at V and 0 bases at J, leaving 2 bases unmatched. The CDR3 sequence: CASSLVGQGSYEQYF. CDR3 nucleotides: TGCGCCAGCAGCTTGGTCGGACAGGGCTCCTACGAGCAGTACTTC.

The J gene is TRBJ2-7, the V gene TRBV11-2; D is possibly TRBD1 (5 bases). Between the trimmed V and J ends, which lost 3 bases and 2 bases, there was a span of 11 bases. This CDR3 spans 14 amino acids. Germline V gives CDR1 SGHAT, CDR2 FQNNGV. The CDR3 loop reads CASSFVGQTYEQYF. The CDR3 DNA reads as TGTGCCAGCAGCTTCGTCGGACAAACCTACGAGCAGTACTTC.

The chain is built from TRBV12-3 or TRBV12-4 and TRBJ1-1; D gene unclear. This CDR3 region has 13 residues. The V end lost 1 base, the J end lost 7 bases, and 10 bases lay between the germline ends. CDR3 residues: CASSLGSGVEAFF. DNA for the CDR3: TGTGCCAGCAGTTTAGGTTCCGGGGTTGAAGCTTTCTTT.

This clone was observed a single time. V gene TRBV5-8 combines with J gene TRBJ2-1; 9 positions agree with TRBD1. This CDR3 has 16 residues. Germline lookup yields CDR1 SGHTS and CDR2 YDEGEE. The junction had 10 bases not matched to a gene; V was cut back by 0 bases and J by 9 bases. The CDR3 sequence: CASSLVGTGIPIEQFF. The CDR3 DNA is TGTGCCAGCAGCTTGGTCGGGACAGGGATCCCAATTGAGCAGTTCTTC.